This T cell receptor (beta chain) was retrieved from a study of T-cell memory formation after mild COVID-19. Across the whole study: For the most part, TCR clusters were specific to one donor. Study findings and constraints: Day 15 to 85 contracting clones showed balanced CD4/CD8; day 15 to 37 expanders favored CD4+. A subset of responding clones appeared in pre-infection memory, suggesting cross-reactive memory joined.

A remark on this clonotype: The antigen is undetermined.

The CDR3 extends over 14 amino acids. V was pared by 5 bases and J by 4 bases, with 11 bases between. Germline loops: CDR1 SGHTA, CDR2 FQGNSA. TCRdb processed the 5' RACE reads anew with MiXCR; each CDR3 protein has one entry. Of some 97,000 distinct CDR3 sequences in the sample, more than 9.5% were seen once. The sequencing input was PBMCs or a T cell subset sorted from them (not recorded which). This TCR came from a man between 18 and 35 years old who had mild COVID-19 (a few samples of this study predate the infection). Cell type and time point are not known. The gene calls are TRBV7-2 and TRBJ2-2, with no clear D. CDR3 sequence reads: CASSPDGFTGELFF. CDR3 coding DNA: TGTGCCAGCAGCCCCGACGGGTTCACCGGGGAGCTGTTTTTT.